A selection of T cell receptor beta chains follows, all from one sample in a study of cytomegalovirus exposure and HLA in healthy donors. Data came from immunoSEQ multiplex PCR; TCRdb stores just in-frame clones and leaves some out. This table has about 150,000 clones, roughly 82% appearing once. Specimen: PBMCs. The source is a man in his thirties or forties in good health and CMV-seronegative. CDR3s include the opening cysteine and the closing phenylalanine or tryptophan. Each record gives: V gene, clone size, D gene, J gene, CDR3 protein, CDR3 DNA. A D gene is named only where the DNA matches it firmly. Rows give clone size only sometimes, using once, few, many, or a class for an expanded clone.

V: TRBV2
size: -
D: TRBD2
J: TRBJ2-5
CDR3: CASSDPAGGETQYF
DNA: TGTGCCAGCAGTGACCCTGCGGGAGGCGAGACCCAGTACTTC

V: TRBV15
size: -
D: -
J: TRBJ2-4
CDR3: CATSVDRAKNIQYF
DNA: TGTGCCACCAGCGTGGACAGAGCCAAAAACATTCAGTACTTC

V: TRBV6-5
size: -
D: -
J: TRBJ1-5
CDR3: CASTAEQGSQPQHF
DNA: TGTGCCAGCACCGCCGAGCAGGGAAGTCAGCCCCAGCATTTT

V: TRBV28
size: -
D: TRBD2
J: TRBJ2-7
CDR3: CASSFTIRLAGDSYEQYF
DNA: TGTGCCAGCAGTTTCACGATTCGACTAGCGGGGGATTCCTACGAGCAGTACTTC

V: TRBV19
size: -
D: -
J: TRBJ2-6
CDR3: CASSLLRANVLTF
DNA: TGTGCCAGTAGTCTCCTGCGTGCCAACGTCCTGACTTTC

V: TRBV28
size: -
D: TRBD1
J: TRBJ2-7
CDR3: CASSPTGQGGGEQYF
DNA: TGTGCCAGCAGTCCGACGGGACAGGGGGGAGGCGAGCAGTACTTC

V: TRBV7-6
size: -
D: -
J: TRBJ1-1
CDR3: CASSLKGSNTEAFF
DNA: TGTGCCAGCAGCTTAAAGGGGTCAAACACTGAAGCTTTCTTT

V: TRBV4-2
size: -
D: TRBD1
J: TRBJ2-3
CDR3: CASSPPTGSSTDTQYF
DNA: TGTGCCAGCAGCCCCCCGACAGGGTCTAGCACAGATACGCAGTATTTT

V: TRBV19
size: -
D: TRBD2
J: TRBJ2-7
CDR3: CASSKYSGLADYEQYF
DNA: TGTGCCAGTAGTAAGTACTCGGGACTAGCGGATTACGAGCAGTACTTC

V: TRBV28
size: -
D: TRBD1
J: TRBJ2-7
CDR3: CASSFFGQAYEQYF
DNA: TGTGCCAGCAGTTTTTTTGGACAGGCCTACGAGCAGTACTTC

V: TRBV5-6
size: -
D: -
J: TRBJ2-2
CDR3: CASSLDRTNTGELFF
DNA: TGTGCCAGCAGCTTGGACAGGACGAACACCGGGGAGCTGTTTTTT

V: TRBV7-8
size: -
D: TRBD1
J: TRBJ1-5
CDR3: CASSLLAGGGNQPQHF
DNA: TGTGCCAGCAGCTTACTTGCAGGGGGCGGCAATCAGCCCCAGCATTTT

V: TRBV27
size: few
D: TRBD1
J: TRBJ1-1
CDR3: CASSSWTGGHPEAFF
DNA: TGTGCCAGCAGTTCCTGGACAGGGGGGCACCCTGAAGCTTTCTTT

V: TRBV6-1
size: few
D: -
J: TRBJ1-2
CDR3: CASSGHRTHYGYTF
DNA: TGTGCCAGCAGTGGACATCGGACACACTATGGCTACACCTTC

V: TRBV2
size: -
D: -
J: TRBJ2-5
CDR3: CASKEGWSSSEETQYF
DNA: TGTGCCAGCAAGGAGGGGTGGTCCTCTTCTGAAGAGACCCAGTACTTC

V: TRBV6-5
size: -
D: -
J: TRBJ1-2
CDR3: CASSPLRGGGYTF
DNA: TGTGCCAGCAGCCCCCTCCGGGGGGGAGGCTACACCTTC